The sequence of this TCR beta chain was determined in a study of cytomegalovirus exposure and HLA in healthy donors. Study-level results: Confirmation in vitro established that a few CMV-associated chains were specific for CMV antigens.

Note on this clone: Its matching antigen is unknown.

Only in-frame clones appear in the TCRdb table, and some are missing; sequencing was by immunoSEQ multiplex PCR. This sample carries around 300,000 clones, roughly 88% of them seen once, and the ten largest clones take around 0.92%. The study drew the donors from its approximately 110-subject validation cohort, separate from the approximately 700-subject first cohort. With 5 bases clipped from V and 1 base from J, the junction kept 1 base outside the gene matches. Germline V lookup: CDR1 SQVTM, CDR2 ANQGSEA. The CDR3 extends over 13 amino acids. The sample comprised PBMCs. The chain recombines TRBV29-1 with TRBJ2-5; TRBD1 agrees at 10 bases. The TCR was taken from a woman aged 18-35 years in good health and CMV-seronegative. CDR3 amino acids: CSVWDRGQETQYF. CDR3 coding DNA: TGCAGCGTTTGGGACAGGGGCCAAGAGACCCAGTACTTC.